Given below is one T cell receptor beta chain in context. The antigen remains unidentified. The sample comes from a study of T cells after yellow fever vaccination. Study-wide background: SMART-Seq v4 Ultra Low Input prepared libraries from low-cell fractions.

The CDR3 runs to 14 residues. The trim removed 6 bases at V and 2 bases at J, leaving 5 bases unmatched. Germline CDR1 is SNHLY and CDR2 is FYNNEI. They built TCR cDNA with 5'RACE template switching, a step that put in a universal primer site and UMIs. TCRdb re-called the 5' RACE reads through MiXCR, storing one row per CDR3 protein. There are about 210,000 distinct CDR3 sequences in the sample; around 6.7% occur only once, and 1% to 1.2% lies in the top ten. Study conclusions and caveats: Reappearing after the booster were most of the clones from primary vaccination (96% CD4, 88% CD8). Sorted repertoires could include abundant contaminating clonotypes from bulk cells.

This receptor was identified in a man aged 25-40 years who received the YFV17D yellow fever vaccine. The chain couples TRBV2 to TRBJ2-5, with TRBD1 matching over 8 bases. The starting material was CD4+ T cells sorted from PBMCs, obtained on the day of the yellow fever booster vaccination. CDR3 protein: CASSEDRAQETQYF. The CDR3 DNA reads as TGTGCCAGCAGCGAGGACAGGGCGCAAGAGACCCAGTACTTC.